This T cell receptor beta chain was sequenced in a study of blood T cell repertoires in COVID-19. Study at large: Specimens from acute and convalescent COVID-19 originated in the United States, Italy and Spain. The analysed material was cDNA or gDNA that came from T cells, B-cell-depleted T cells, or PBMCs.

V lost 6 bases, J lost 2 bases, and 10 bases stayed unmatched. Germline V gives CDR1 ENHRY, CDR2 SYGVKD. This CDR3 is built from 15 residues. In the original analysis: Estimates of nucleated cell counts were drawn from the amplification of reference gene primers. This table comes from immunoSEQ multiplex PCR, and its TCRdb copy is limited to in-frame clones, with some not included. D and trimming were read from the DNA, whereas the V and J calls and clone size are those reported in that table. The profile shows about 26,000 clones, less than 90% of them singletons. This receptor was taken from a man aged 65 to 85 with active COVID-19. This chain links TRBV10-3 with TRBJ2-7; 7 bases line up with TRBD1. The sample comprised peripheral blood. The CDR3 coding sequence is TGTGCCATCAGACAAGGACAGGCGGTTCCCTACGAGCAGTACTTC. Protein product: CAIRQGQAVPYEQYF.